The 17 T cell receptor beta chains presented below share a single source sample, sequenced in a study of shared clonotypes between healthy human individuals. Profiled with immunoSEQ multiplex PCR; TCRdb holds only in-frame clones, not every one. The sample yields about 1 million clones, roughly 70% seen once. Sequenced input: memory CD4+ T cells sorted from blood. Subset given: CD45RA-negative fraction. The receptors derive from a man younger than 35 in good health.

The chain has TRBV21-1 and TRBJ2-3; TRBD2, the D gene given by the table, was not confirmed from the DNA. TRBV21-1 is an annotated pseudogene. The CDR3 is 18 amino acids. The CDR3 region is CASSKGPSSLHRTDTQYF. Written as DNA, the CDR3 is TGTGCCAGCAGCAAAGGACCATCTAGCCTTCACCGCACAGATACGCAGTATTTT.

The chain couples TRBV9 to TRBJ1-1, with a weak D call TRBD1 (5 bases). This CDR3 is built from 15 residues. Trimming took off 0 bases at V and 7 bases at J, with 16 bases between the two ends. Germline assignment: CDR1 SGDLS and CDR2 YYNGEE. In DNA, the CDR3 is TGTGCCAGCAGCGTAGTGACGGGGCGGGGTTTTGAAGCTTTCTTT. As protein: CASSVVTGRGFEAFF.

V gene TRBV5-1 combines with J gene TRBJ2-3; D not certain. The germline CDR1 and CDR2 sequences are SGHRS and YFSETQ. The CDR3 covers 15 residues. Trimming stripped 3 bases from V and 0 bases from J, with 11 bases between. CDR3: CASSWGSASTDTQYF. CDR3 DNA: TGCGCCAGCAGCTGGGGATCAGCTAGCACAGATACGCAGTATTTT. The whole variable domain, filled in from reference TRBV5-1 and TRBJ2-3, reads KAGVTQTPRYLIKTRGQQVTLSCSPISGHRSVSWYQQTPGQGLQFLFEYFSETQRNKGNFPGRFSGRQFSNSRSEMNVSTLELGDSALYLCASSWGSASTDTQYFGPGTRLTVL.

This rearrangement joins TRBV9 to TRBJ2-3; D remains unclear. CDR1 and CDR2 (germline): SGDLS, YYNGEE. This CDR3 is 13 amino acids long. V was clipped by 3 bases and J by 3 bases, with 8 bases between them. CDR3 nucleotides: TGTGCCAGCAGCGAGAAGCCAACAGATACGCAGTATTTT. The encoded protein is CASSEKPTDTQYF.

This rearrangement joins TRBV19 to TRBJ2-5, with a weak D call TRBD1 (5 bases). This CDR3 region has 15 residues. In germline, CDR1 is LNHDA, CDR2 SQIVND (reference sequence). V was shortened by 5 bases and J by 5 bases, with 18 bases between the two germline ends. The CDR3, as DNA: TGTGCCAGTAGTTCCATGGCAGGGCCCGGGGAGACCCAGTACTTC. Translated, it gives CASSSMAGPGETQYF.

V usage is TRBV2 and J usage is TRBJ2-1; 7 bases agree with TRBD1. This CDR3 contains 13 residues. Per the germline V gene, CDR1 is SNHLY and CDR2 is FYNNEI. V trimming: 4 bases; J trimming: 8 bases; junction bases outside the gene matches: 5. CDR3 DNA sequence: TGTGCCAGCAGTGTGAACAGGGGCGATGAGCAGTTCTTC. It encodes CASSVNRGDEQFF.

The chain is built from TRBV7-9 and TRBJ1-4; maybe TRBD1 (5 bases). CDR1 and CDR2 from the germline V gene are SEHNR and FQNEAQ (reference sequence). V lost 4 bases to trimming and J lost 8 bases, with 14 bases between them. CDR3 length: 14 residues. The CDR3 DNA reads TGTGCCAGCAGCTCCGGCAGGGTGGGGGAAAAACTGTTTTTT. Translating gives CASSSGRVGEKLFF.

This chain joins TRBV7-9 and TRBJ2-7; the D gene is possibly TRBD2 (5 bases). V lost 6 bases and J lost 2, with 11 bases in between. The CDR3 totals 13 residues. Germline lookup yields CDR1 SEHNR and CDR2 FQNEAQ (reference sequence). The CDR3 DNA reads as TGTGCCAGCAGGCCGGACTTAGCCTACGAGCAGTACTTC. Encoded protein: CASRPDLAYEQYF.

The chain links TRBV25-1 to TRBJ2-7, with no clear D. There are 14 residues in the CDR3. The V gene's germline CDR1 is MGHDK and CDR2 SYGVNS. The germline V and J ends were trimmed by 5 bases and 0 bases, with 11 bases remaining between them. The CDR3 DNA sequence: TGTGCCAGCAGTCGATACAGTACCTCCTACGAGCAGTACTTC. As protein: CASSRYSTSYEQYF.

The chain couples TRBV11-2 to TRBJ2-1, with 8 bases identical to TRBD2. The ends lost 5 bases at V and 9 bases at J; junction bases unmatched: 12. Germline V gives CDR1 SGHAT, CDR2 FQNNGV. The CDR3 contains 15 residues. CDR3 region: CASSPGLAGASEQFF. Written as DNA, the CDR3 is TGTGCCAGCAGCCCAGGACTAGCCGGGGCGAGTGAGCAGTTCTTC. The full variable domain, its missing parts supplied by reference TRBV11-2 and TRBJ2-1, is EAGVAQSPRYKIIEKRQSVAFWCNPISGHATLYWYQQILGQGPKLLIQFQNNGVVDDSQLPKDRFSAERLKGVDSTLKIQPAKLEDSAVYLCASSPGLAGASEQFFGPGTRLTVL.

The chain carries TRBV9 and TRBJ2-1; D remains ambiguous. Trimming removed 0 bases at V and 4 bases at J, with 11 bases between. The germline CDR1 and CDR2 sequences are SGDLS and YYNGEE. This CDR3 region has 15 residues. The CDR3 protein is CASSVGLDGYNEQFF. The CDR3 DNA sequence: TGTGCCAGCAGCGTAGGTCTAGACGGTTACAATGAGCAGTTCTTC.

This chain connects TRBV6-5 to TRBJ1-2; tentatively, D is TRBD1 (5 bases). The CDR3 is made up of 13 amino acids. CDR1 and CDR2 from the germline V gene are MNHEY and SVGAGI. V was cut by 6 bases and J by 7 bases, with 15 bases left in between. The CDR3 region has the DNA TGTGCCAGCAGAGGGGACGAGCGGAGTGGCTACACCTTC. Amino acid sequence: CASRGDERSGYTF.

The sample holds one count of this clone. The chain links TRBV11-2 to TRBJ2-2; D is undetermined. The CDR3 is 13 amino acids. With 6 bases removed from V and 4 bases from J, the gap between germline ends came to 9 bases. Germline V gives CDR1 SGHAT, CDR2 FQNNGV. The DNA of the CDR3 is TGTGCCAGCAGTATCTCGGGCACCGGGGAGCTGTTTTTT. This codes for CASSISGTGELFF.

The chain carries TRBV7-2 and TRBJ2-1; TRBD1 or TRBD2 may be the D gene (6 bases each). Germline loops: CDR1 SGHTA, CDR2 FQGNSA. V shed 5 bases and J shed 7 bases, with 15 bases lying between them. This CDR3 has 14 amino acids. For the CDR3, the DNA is TGTGCCAGCAGCCCCTATGGGGGGCAGAATGAGCAGTTCTTC. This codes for CASSPYGGQNEQFF. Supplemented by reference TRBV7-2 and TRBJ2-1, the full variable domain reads GAGVSQSPSNKVTEKGKDVELRCDPISGHTALYWYRQSLGQGLEFLIYFQGNSAPDKSGLPSDRFSAERTGGSVSTLTIQRTQQEDSAVYLCASSPYGGQNEQFFGPGTRLTVL.

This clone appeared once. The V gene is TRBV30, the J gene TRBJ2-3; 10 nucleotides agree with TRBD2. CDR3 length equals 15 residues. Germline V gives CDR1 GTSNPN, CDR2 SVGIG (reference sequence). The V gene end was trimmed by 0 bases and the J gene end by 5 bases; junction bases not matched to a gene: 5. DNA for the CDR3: TGTGCCTGGAGTGTAAGCGGGAGGGCCAAAGATACGCAGTATTTT. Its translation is CAWSVSGRAKDTQYF.

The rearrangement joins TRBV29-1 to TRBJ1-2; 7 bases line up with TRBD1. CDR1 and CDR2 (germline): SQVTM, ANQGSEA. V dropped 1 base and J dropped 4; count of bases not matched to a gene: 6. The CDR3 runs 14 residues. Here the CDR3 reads CSVEATGPGYGYTF. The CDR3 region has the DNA TGCAGCGTTGAAGCGACAGGGCCAGGCTATGGCTACACCTTC. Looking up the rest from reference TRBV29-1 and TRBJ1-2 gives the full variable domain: SAVISQKPSRDICQRGTSLTIQCQVDSQVTMMFWYRQQPGQSLTLIATANQGSEATYESGFVIDKFPISRPNLTFSTLTVSNMSPEDSSIYLCSVEATGPGYGYTFGSGTRLTVV.

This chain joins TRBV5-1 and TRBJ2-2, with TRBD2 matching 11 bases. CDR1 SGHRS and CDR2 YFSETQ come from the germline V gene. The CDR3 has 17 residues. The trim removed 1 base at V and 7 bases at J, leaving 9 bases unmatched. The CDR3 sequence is CASSLLASGRIVGELFF. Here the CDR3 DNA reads TGCGCCAGCAGCTTGTTGGCTAGCGGGAGGATTGTCGGGGAGCTGTTTTTT.